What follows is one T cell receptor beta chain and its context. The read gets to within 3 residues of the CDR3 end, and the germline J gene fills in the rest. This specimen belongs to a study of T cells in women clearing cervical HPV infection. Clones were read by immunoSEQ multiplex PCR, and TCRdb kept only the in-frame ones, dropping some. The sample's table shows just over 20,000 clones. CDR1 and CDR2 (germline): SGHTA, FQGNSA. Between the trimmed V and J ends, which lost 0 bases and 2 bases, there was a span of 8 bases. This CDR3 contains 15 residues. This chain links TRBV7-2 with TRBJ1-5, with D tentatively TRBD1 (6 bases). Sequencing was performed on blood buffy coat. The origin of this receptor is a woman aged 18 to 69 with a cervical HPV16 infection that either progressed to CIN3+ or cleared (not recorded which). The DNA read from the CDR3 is TGTGCCAGCAGCTTAGCACAGGGTCGCAATCAGCCC. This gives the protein CASSLAQGRNQP. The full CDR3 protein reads CASSLAQGRNQPQHF.